Each of the 30 T cell receptor beta chains below was sequenced from the same sample in a study of regulatory T cells in long-lasting Graves disease. Described time point: newly diagnosed GD, antithyroid drugs for less than 3 months. PBMCs provided the RNA from which the TCR library was made. Building of the TCR beta libraries involved iRepertoire HTBI primers and Arm-PCR of CDR3 regions. Each CDR3 protein is one row after TCRdb ran MiXCR on the multiplex PCR reads. The sample holds fewer than 550,000 distinct CDR3 sequences, about 15% seen once. Separately, the same data were catalogued under a study of T cells in Graves' hyperthyroidism and ophthalmopathy.

The sequences come from peripheral blood mononuclear cells (PBMCs), collected at new diagnosis, from a patient treated with antithyroid drugs. The receptor source for this set is a woman under 30 with Graves disease.

This sequence joins TRBV20-1 and TRBJ2-2; TRBD2 aligns across 7 bases. The ends lost 0 bases at V and 5 bases at J; junction bases unmatched: 6. This CDR3 is 15 amino acids long. The germline CDR1 and CDR2 sequences are DFQATT and SNEGSKA (reference sequence). The DNA of the CDR3 is TGCAGTGCTAGAGATTGGGCGGGAGAGACCGGGGAGCTGTTTTTT. Protein product: CSARDWAGETGELFF.

This clonotype was detected many times. The CDR3 sequence is CAIRPSGAGVDNEQFF. DNA for the CDR3: TGTGCCATCAGGCCCTCCGGTGCGGGAGTAGACAATGAGCAGTTCTTC. The chain uses TRBV10-3 and TRBJ2-1, with 7 bases matching TRBD2. The CDR3 spans 16 residues. Per germline, CDR1 ENHRY and CDR2 SYGVKD. V trimming: 6 bases; J trimming: 5 bases; junction bases outside the gene matches: 13.

This clonotype was observed at least ten times. The chain recombines TRBV6-2 or TRBV6-3 with TRBJ1-6; D gene unclear. This CDR3 comprises 17 residues. The V gene's germline CDR1 is MNHEY and CDR2 SVGEGT. The V gene lost 5 bases and the J gene lost 5 bases, with 19 bases spanning the gap. The CDR3 loop is CASSNNALTPDNSPLHF. CDR3 bases: TGTGCCAGCAGTAACAACGCTCTGACACCGGATAATTCACCCCTCCACTTT.

This clonotype was observed at least ten times. This chain connects TRBV7-8 to TRBJ2-7; the match to TRBD2 covers 14 bases. This CDR3 is built from 16 residues. Per the germline V gene, CDR1 is SGHVS and CDR2 is FQNEAQ. With 1 base clipped from V and 4 bases from J, the junction kept 3 bases outside the gene matches. This CDR3 is CASSLGLAGGTYEQYF. DNA of the CDR3: TGTGCCAGCAGCTTAGGACTAGCGGGAGGGACATACGAGCAGTACTTC.

This chain links TRBV5-1 with TRBJ1-4; D is ambiguous. V lost 3 bases and J lost 3, with 9 bases in between. The CDR3 is 14 amino acids. CDR1 is SGHRS and CDR2 is YFSETQ in the germline V gene. The CDR3 DNA reads as TGCGCCAGCAGCTCTGACATGTCTAATGAAAAACTGTTTTTT. Amino acids: CASSSDMSNEKLFF.

This clonotype was detected a few times. The CDR3 spells CASTPQGLDTGELFF. The CDR3 DNA is TGTGCCAGCACCCCACAGGGTTTAGACACCGGGGAGCTGTTTTTT. The rearrangement uses TRBV2 and TRBJ2-2; D is perhaps TRBD1 (6 bases). The V and J ends lost 7 bases and 3 bases respectively, with 15 bases between them. The germline gives CDR1 SNHLY, CDR2 FYNNEI. CDR3 size: 15 residues.

This chain joins TRBV6-1 and TRBJ2-6; possible D gene TRBD1, 6 bases. Per the germline V gene, CDR1 is MNHNS and CDR2 is SASEGT. The CDR3 is 16 amino acids. V was clipped by 5 bases and J by 2 bases, with 13 bases between them. CDR3 protein: CASSPGQLTGANVLTF. The CDR3 DNA reads TGTGCCAGCAGTCCCGGACAGCTCACTGGGGCCAACGTCCTGACTTTC.

This clonotype was found a few times. A read error may account for a junction end that differs from germline. The chain couples TRBV14 to TRBJ2-1; TRBD2 agrees at 7 bases. The CDR3 contains 15 residues. CDR1 is SGHDN and CDR2 is FVKESK in the germline V gene. CDR3 bases: TGTGCCAGCAGCAGAGGGAGGGCCGAATACAGTGAGCAGTTCTTC. Its translation is CASSRGRAEYSEQFF. Combining the CDR3 with reference TRBV14 and TRBJ2-1 gives the whole variable domain EAGVTQFPSHSVIEKGQTVTLRCDPISGHDNLYWYRRVMGKEIKFLLHFVKESKQDESGMPNNRFLAERTGGTYSTLKVQPAELEDSGVYFCASSRGRAEYSEQFFGPGTRLTVL.

The chain has TRBV19 and TRBJ2-2, with no clear D. Germline CDR1 and CDR2: LNHDA and SQIVND (reference sequence). CDR3 size: 13 residues. Trimming cost V 3 bases and J 5 bases, with 7 bases left between them. The CDR3 nucleotides read TGTGCCAGTAGTATTGCCGGTACCGGGGAGCTGTTTTTT. This encodes CASSIAGTGELFF.

This clonotype was seen more than once but under ten times. The rearrangement links TRBV5-1 to TRBJ2-5; D perhaps matches TRBD2 (5 bases). The germline V gene encodes CDR1 SGHRS and CDR2 YFSETQ. The CDR3 is 17 residues long. Trimming removed 0 bases from V and 2 bases from J, with 17 bases in between. Here the CDR3 DNA reads TGCGCCAGCAGCTTGGTGTCGGACTCCCCCGGGCAAGAGACCCAGTACTTC. This translates into CASSLVSDSPGQETQYF.

The V gene is TRBV7-9, the J gene TRBJ2-7; D is perhaps TRBD1 (6 bases). Germline V lookup: CDR1 SEHNR, CDR2 FQNEAQ (reference sequence). The length of the CDR3 is 11 residues. Trimming shortened V by 11 bases and J by 5 bases, and 13 bases separated the two germline ends. CDR3 residues: CASGEYHEQYF. In DNA, the CDR3 is TGTGCCTCAGGGGAGTACCACGAGCAGTACTTC. The full variable domain, in which reference TRBV7-9 and TRBJ2-7 provide the parts outside the CDR3, is DTGVSQNPRHKITKRGQNVTFRCDPISEHNRLYWYRQTLGQGPEFLTYFQNEAQLEKSRLLSDRFSAERPKGSFSTLEIQRTEQGDSAMYLCASGEYHEQYFGPGTRLTVT.

V is TRBV9 and J is TRBJ2-1; D is uncertain. The ends were cut back, 0 bases at V and 0 bases at J, with 7 bases in the middle. The CDR3 has 15 amino acids. From germline, CDR1 is SGDLS and CDR2 YYNGEE. In nucleotides, the CDR3 is TGTGCCAGCAGCGTAGTGGCGGCCTCCTACAATGAGCAGTTCTTC. As protein: CASSVVAASYNEQFF.

This clonotype was counted at least ten times. The chain links TRBV27 to TRBJ2-7; 12 bases line up with TRBD2. J was trimmed by 6 bases and V by 4 bases; bases with no gene match: 7. Per germline, CDR1 MNHEY and CDR2 SMNVEV (reference sequence). CDR3 length equals 15 residues. For the CDR3, the DNA is TGTGCCAGCAGTTCCCCTAGCGGGAGGGCCTCCGAGCAGTACTTC. Translating gives CASSSPSGRASEQYF.

Many counts were recorded for this clonotype. The V gene is TRBV2, the J gene TRBJ2-3, with 10 bases aligning to TRBD2. Trimming at V came to 3 bases and at J to 4 bases, leaving 4 bases not matched to a gene. There are 15 residues in the CDR3. Germline CDR1 is SNHLY and CDR2 is FYNNEI. The chain's CDR3 is CASSEPSGSSDTQYF. The CDR3 DNA reads as TGTGCCAGCAGTGAGCCTAGCGGGAGCTCAGATACGCAGTATTTT. Full variable domain (rest looked up from reference TRBV2 and TRBJ2-3): EPEVTQTPSHQVTQMGQEVILRCVPISNHLYFYWYRQILGQKVEFLVSFYNNEISEKSEIFDDQFSVERPDGSNFTLKIRSTKLEDSAMYFCASSEPSGSSDTQYFGPGTRLTVL.

This clonotype has ten or more counts. This chain connects TRBV7-9 to TRBJ2-7; 7 nucleotides line up with TRBD2. The CDR3 is 15 amino acids. Germline trimming cut 2 bases from V and 5 bases from J; bases unmatched to any gene: 9. Germline CDR1 is SEHNR and CDR2 is FQNEAQ (reference sequence). CDR3 in DNA: TGTGCCAGCAGCTTAATTCTTCGCGGGAGCCACGAGCAGTACTTC. This translates into CASSLILRGSHEQYF.

This clonotype has a count of ten or more. The chain employs TRBV12-3 or TRBV12-4 and TRBJ1-1, with no clear D. Trimming took 6 bases from V and 7 from J, leaving 12 bases between them. The CDR3 length is 12 residues. CDR3 amino acids: CASRGGGFEAFF. CDR3 bases: TGTGCCAGCAGGGGAGGCGGGTTTGAAGCTTTCTTT.

Regarding this clonotype: A much larger clone differs by one base, so this may be a read error. V usage is TRBV12-3 or TRBV12-4 and J usage is TRBJ2-3, with 8 bases fitting TRBD2. The CDR3 length is 15 residues. Germline trimming cut 6 bases from V and 1 base from J; bases unmatched to any gene: 6. The CDR3 sequence is CASRTAGVGTDTQYF. In DNA, the CDR3 is TGTGCCAGCAGAACAGCGGGAGTTGGCACAGATACGCAGTATTTT.

J is TRBJ1-5 and V is TRBV19; no definite D call. CDR1 is LNHDA, CDR2 SQIVND, per germline (reference sequence). V was shortened by 4 bases and J by 2 bases, with 18 bases between the two germline ends. This CDR3 region has 17 residues. For the CDR3, the DNA is TGTGCCAGTAGTACCGCCCCGGGTTTTATCGGCAATCAGCCCCAGCATTTT. As protein: CASSTAPGFIGNQPQHF.

The chain links TRBV9 to TRBJ2-2; 9 nucleotides match TRBD2. There are 17 residues in the CDR3. Trimming cost V 3 bases and J 0 bases; bases outside gene matches: 6. Germline assignment: CDR1 SGDLS and CDR2 YYNGEE. The CDR3 is CASSEPAGGPNTGELFF. The DNA for the CDR3 is TGTGCCAGCAGCGAACCAGCGGGAGGTCCGAACACCGGGGAGCTGTTTTTT.

Comment on this clonotype: This clone may be a read error of a much larger clone one base away. The V call is TRBV29-1, the J call TRBJ2-7; TRBD2 matches 8 bases. The CDR3 spans 17 residues. CDR1 is SQVTM, CDR2 ANQGSEA, per germline. Trimming took 8 bases from V and 7 from J; bases not matched to a gene: 25. The CDR3 is CSFDHPSSGGSDNEQYF. The DNA for the CDR3 is TGCAGCTTCGACCACCCATCGAGCGGGGGATCTGACAATGAGCAGTACTTC.

In its sample, this clonotype was seen many times. V gene TRBV5-4 combines with J gene TRBJ2-3, with D maybe TRBD1 (6 bases). Germline CDR1 is SGHNT and CDR2 is YYREEE (reference sequence). Trimming left V 0 bases short and J 3 bases short, with 11 bases between. This CDR3 is 15 amino acids long. The CDR3 DNA reads TGTGCCAGCAGCTTGGACAGGGAGCGGACAGATACGCAGTATTTT. It is translated as CASSLDRERTDTQYF.

The chain has TRBV20-1 and TRBJ2-7, with TRBD2 identical over 11 bases. Losses at the gene ends were 7 bases for V and 5 bases for J; bases not matched to a gene: 7. The CDR3 runs 13 residues. Germline values: CDR1 DFQATT, CDR2 SNEGSKA (reference sequence). The CDR3 DNA is TGCAGTGGACGACTAGCGGGAAGCGACGAGCAGTACTTC. Amino acids: CSGRLAGSDEQYF.

This clonotype has a count of ten or more. The chain couples TRBV2 to TRBJ2-1; a possible D gene is TRBD2 (7 bases). This CDR3 has 14 amino acids. Germline lookup yields CDR1 SNHLY and CDR2 FYNNEI. Between the trimmed V and J ends, which lost 10 bases and 6 bases, there was a span of 19 bases. This CDR3 is CANLGRETGNEQFF. The DNA of the CDR3 is TGTGCCAATCTGGGGCGGGAGACAGGCAATGAGCAGTTCTTC.

About this clonotype: A much bigger clone sits one base away, suggesting this may be a read error. The chain recombines TRBV7-9 with TRBJ2-7, with TRBD1 identical over 9 bases. Germline assignment: CDR1 SEHNR and CDR2 FQNEAQ (reference sequence). CDR3 length equals 14 residues. In nucleotides, the CDR3 is TGTGCCAGCAGCTGGACAGGGGCGGGATACGAGCAGTGCTTC. This encodes CASSWTGAGYEQCF.

This rearrangement joins TRBV12-3 or TRBV12-4 to TRBJ2-1; D is perhaps TRBD1 (6 bases). V lost 5 bases, J lost 15 bases, and 29 bases lay in between. This CDR3 comprises 16 residues. This chain's CDR3 is CASSPPSGAGDFFGFF. CDR3 DNA sequence: TGTGCCAGCAGTCCCCCCTCCGGGGCAGGGGATTTTTTTGGGTTCTTC.

This clonotype was counted only a few times. This chain connects TRBV12-3 or TRBV12-4 to TRBJ2-1; D gene ambiguous. Trimming left V 5 bases short and J 13 bases short, with 18 bases between. This CDR3 contains 13 residues. CDR3 nucleotides: TGTGCCAGCAGTCCCCGCATCCTCATGGCCCAGTTCTTC. It specifies CASSPRILMAQFF.

This clonotype was counted a few times. The rearrangement links TRBV18 to TRBJ2-5; 11 bases are a match to TRBD2. V lost 4 bases to trimming and J lost 2 bases; unmatched junction nucleotides: 12. Germline CDR1 is KGHSH and CDR2 is LQKENI. This CDR3 comprises 18 residues. CDR3 residues: CASSHLAGGTLMQETQYF. The DNA of the CDR3 is TGTGCCAGCTCACACCTAGCGGGAGGAACCCTCATGCAAGAGACCCAGTACTTC. Drawing the rest from reference TRBV18 and TRBJ2-5, the complete variable domain is NAGVMQNPRHLVRRRGQEARLRCSPMKGHSHVYWYRQLPEEGLKFMVYLQKENIIDESGMPKERFSAEFPKEGPSILRIQQVVRGDSAAYFCASSHLAGGTLMQETQYFGPGTRLLVL.

This chain uses TRBV27 with TRBJ2-3; D is possibly TRBD2 (7 bases). Trimming took off 5 bases at V and 8 bases at J, with 23 bases between the two ends. This CDR3 region has 16 residues. Germline V lookup: CDR1 MNHEY, CDR2 SMNVEV (reference sequence). Written as DNA, the CDR3 is TGTGCCAGCAGTCTCCGACTAGCAGAGGGGGATCGTACGCAGTATTTT. Translated, it gives CASSLRLAEGDRTQYF.

This clonotype has ten or more counts. The V gene is TRBV12-3 or TRBV12-4, the J gene TRBJ1-1; no definite D call. V lost 8 bases and J 5 bases, leaving 12 bases between the germline ends. The CDR3 runs to 12 residues. CDR3 sequence: CASGTLGTEAFF. CDR3 coding DNA: TGTGCCAGCGGAACCCTGGGAACTGAAGCTTTCTTT.

The genes are TRBV4-3 and TRBJ2-3, with TRBD2 identical over 8 bases. The CDR3 totals 16 residues. Per germline, CDR1 LGHNA and CDR2 YSLEER. V lost 0 bases to trimming and J lost 4 bases; unmatched junction nucleotides: 6. The CDR3 loop reads CASSQDATSGADTQYF. The CDR3 region has the DNA TGCGCCAGCAGCCAAGATGCAACTAGCGGTGCAGATACGCAGTATTTT.